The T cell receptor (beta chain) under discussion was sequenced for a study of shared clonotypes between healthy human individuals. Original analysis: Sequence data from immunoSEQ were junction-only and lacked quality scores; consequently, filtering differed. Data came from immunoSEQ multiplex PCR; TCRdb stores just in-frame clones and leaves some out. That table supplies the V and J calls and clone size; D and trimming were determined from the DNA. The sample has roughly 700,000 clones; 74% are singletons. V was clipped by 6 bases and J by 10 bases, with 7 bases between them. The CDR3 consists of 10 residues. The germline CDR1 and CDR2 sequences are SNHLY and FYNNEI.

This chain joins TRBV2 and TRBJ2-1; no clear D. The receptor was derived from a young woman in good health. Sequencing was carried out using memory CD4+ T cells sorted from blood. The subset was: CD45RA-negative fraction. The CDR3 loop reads CASRYEEQFF. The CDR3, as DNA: TGTGCCAGCAGATACGAGGAGCAGTTCTTC.